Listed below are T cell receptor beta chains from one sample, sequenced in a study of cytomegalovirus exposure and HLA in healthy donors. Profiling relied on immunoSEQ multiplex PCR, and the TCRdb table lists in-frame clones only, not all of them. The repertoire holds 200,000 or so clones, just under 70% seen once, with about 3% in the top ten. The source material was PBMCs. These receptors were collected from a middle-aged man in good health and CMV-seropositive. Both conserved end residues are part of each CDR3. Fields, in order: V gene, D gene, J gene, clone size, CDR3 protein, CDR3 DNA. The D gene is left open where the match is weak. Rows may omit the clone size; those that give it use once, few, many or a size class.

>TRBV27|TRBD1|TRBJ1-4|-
CASSSGGRGRFTNEKLFF
TGTGCCAGCAGCTCCGGAGGCAGGGGGCGGTTCACTAATGAAAAACTGTTTTTT
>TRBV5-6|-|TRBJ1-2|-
CASSPPQLCGYTF
TGTGCCAGCAGCCCCCCACAATTGTGCGGCTACACCTTC
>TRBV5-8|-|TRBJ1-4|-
CASSLVSPTNEKLFF
TGTGCCAGCAGCTTAGTGAGCCCAACTAATGAAAAACTGTTTTTT
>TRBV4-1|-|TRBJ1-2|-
CASSQEPTVNYGYTF
TGCGCCAGCAGCCAAGAGCCGACTGTTAACTATGGCTACACCTTC
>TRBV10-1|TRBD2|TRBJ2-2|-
CPRGGTRGGNTGELFF
TGCCCACGAGGTGGTACGCGGGGGGGAAATACCGGGGAGCTGTTTTTT
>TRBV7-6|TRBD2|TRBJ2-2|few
CASSSPLGGARTGELFF
TGTGCCAGCAGCTCCCCACTGGGAGGGGCGCGGACCGGGGAGCTGTTTTTT
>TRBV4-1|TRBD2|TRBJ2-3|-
CASSRGLAGKSSTDTQYF
TGCGCCAGCAGCCGGGGACTAGCGGGGAAATCTAGCACAGATACGCAGTATTTT
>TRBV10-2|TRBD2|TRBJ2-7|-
CASSLSGTSNYEQYF
TGCGCCAGCAGTCTGTCCGGGACTAGTAACTACGAGCAGTACTTC
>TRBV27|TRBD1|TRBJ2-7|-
CASSPGARQGRTLRGQYF
TGTGCCAGCAGCCCCGGCGCCCGACAGGGGAGGACCCTACGAGGGCAGTACTTC
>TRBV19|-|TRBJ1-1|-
CASSISSANTEAFF
TGTGCCAGTAGTATCTCCAGTGCGAACACTGAAGCTTTCTTT
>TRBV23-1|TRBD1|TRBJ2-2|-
CASKDRDTGELFF
TGCGCCAGCAAGGACAGGGACACCGGGGAGCTGTTTTTT
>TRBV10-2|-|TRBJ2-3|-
CASKGIPDSTDTQYF
TGCGCCAGCAAGGGGATCCCGGATAGTACAGATACGCAGTATTTT
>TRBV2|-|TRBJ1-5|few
CASSDGQHQPQHF
TGTGCCAGCAGTGACGGACAGCATCAGCCCCAGCATTTT
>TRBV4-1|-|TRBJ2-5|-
CASSQVAETQYF
TGCGCCAGCAGCCAAGTAGCAGAGACCCAGTACTTC
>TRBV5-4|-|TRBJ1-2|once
CASTPGGLTYGYTF
TGTGCCAGCACCCCCGGAGGGCTAACCTATGGCTACACCTTC
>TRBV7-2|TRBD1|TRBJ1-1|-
CASSIQGGGANTEAFF
TGTGCCAGCAGCATCCAGGGGGGCGGTGCGAACACTGAAGCTTTCTTT
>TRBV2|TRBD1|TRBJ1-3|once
CASSYGQGYGGNTIYF
TGTGCCAGCAGTTATGGACAGGGGTACGGCGGAAACACCATATATTTT
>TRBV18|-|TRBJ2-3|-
CASSPILASTDTQYF
TGTGCCAGCTCACCCATACTAGCCAGCACAGATACGCAGTATTTT
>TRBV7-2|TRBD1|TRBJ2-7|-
CASSPRGGQGEQYF
TGTGCCAGCAGCCCGAGGGGAGGACAGGGAGAGCAGTACTTC
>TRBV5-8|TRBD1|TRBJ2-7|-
CASSLKGASYEQYF
TGTGCCAGCAGCTTGAAGGGGGCCTCCTACGAGCAGTACTTC
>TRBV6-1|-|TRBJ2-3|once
CASSHRVITDTQYF
TGTGCCAGCAGCCACAGAGTAATCACAGATACGCAGTATTTT
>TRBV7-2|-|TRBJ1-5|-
CASSLRGKLNQPQHF
TGTGCCAGCAGCTTAAGAGGAAAGCTCAATCAGCCCCAGCATTTT